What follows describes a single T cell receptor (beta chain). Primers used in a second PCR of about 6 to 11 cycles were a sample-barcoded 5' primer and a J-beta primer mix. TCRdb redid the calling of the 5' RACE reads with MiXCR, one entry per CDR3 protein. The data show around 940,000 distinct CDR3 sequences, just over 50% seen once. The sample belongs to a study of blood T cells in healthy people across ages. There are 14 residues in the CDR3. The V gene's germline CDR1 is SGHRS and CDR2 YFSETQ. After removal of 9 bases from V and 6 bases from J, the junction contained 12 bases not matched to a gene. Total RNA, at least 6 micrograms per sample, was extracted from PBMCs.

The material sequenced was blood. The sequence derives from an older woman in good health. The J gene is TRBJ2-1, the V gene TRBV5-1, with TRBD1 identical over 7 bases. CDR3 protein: CAIPPDRVINEQFF. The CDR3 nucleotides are TGCGCCATCCCCCCAGACAGGGTAATCAATGAGCAGTTCTTC. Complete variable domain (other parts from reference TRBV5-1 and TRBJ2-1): KAGVTQTPRYLIKTRGQQVTLSCSPISGHRSVSWYQQTPGQGLQFLFEYFSETQRNKGNFPGRFSGRQFSNSRSEMNVSTLELGDSALYLCAIPPDRVINEQFFGPGTRLTVL.